This T cell receptor beta chain was profiled in a study of blood T cells in healthy people across ages. Remarks on this clonotype: Antigen specificity is unknown. Compared with germline, one end of the junction differs, possibly owing to a read error.

The CDR3 runs to 16 residues. Per germline, CDR1 MGHDK and CDR2 SYGVNS. It was with a sample-barcoded 5' primer and a J-beta primer mix that a second PCR of roughly 7 to 12 cycles was run. MiXCR, applied by TCRdb to the 5' RACE reads, yields one record per CDR3 protein. The data contain about 1.6 million distinct CDR3 sequences, about 35% of them singletons. They isolated at least 7 million PBMCs from each sample. Notes on the study in general: Relative to aged donors, long-lived donors carried more naive CD4+ cells and displayed higher diversity. Strong correlation existed between TCR beta diversity and naive T cell percentage.

The clonotype originates from a woman aged 25 to 45 in good health. The chain combines TRBV25-1 with TRBJ1-2; 8 bases fit TRBD1. Sequenced: blood. The CDR3: CAGSGTGGPSNYGYTF. As DNA, the CDR3 is TGTGCCGGCAGTGGGACAGGAGGCCCTTCTAACTATGGCTACACCTTC.